A selection of T cell receptor beta chains follows, all from one sample in a study of Graves' ophthalmopathy and Graves' hyperthyroidism. In TCRdb, the multiplex PCR reads were re-called with MiXCR into one record per CDR3 protein. The table includes over a million distinct CDR3 sequences, about 36% detected once. Sequencing used peripheral blood or thyroid tissue (not recorded which). Receptor source: an adult man with Graves' hyperthyroidism. Each CDR3 is given with its conserved first and last residue. Fields, in order: V gene, CDR3 protein.

v_call: TRBV6-4; cdr3_aa: CASSDLQDTGELFF
v_call: TRBV25-1; cdr3_aa: CASSEFSDGLAAFRDTQYF
v_call: TRBV7-2; cdr3_aa: CASSVGLTSGGQETQYF
v_call: TRBV7-8; cdr3_aa: CASSLEGWGERSYEQYF
v_call: TRBV7-2; cdr3_aa: CASQKSGTHPEQFF
v_call: TRBV7-2; cdr3_aa: CASSATWGDNQPQHF
v_call: TRBV19; cdr3_aa: CASSISWGREQYF
v_call: TRBV9; cdr3_aa: CASGSGASTGELFF
v_call: TRBV29-1; cdr3_aa: CSVPAGLANYGYTF
v_call: TRBV7-2; cdr3_aa: CASSSTGVGELFF
v_call: TRBV2; cdr3_aa: CASSLAGGYNEQFF
v_call: TRBV15; cdr3_aa: CATSRKEWRGLSSGANVLTF
v_call: TRBV20-1; cdr3_aa: CSASAPLTGFSATNEKLFF
v_call: TRBV5-1; cdr3_aa: CASSSTTSSYEQYF
v_call: TRBV28; cdr3_aa: CASSLPQGASSGNTIYF
v_call: TRBV6-5; cdr3_aa: CASSYADRGEETQYF
v_call: TRBV5-4; cdr3_aa: CASRPGLGLTGELFF
v_call: TRBV6-6; cdr3_aa: CASSYSEQMNTEAFF
v_call: TRBV7-9; cdr3_aa: CASSSEGREWETQYF
v_call: TRBV15; cdr3_aa: CATSRQANTEAFF
v_call: TRBV10-2; cdr3_aa: CASSESGDEQYF
v_call: TRBV11-2; cdr3_aa: CASSPLRTSGTYYEQYF
v_call: TRBV6-6; cdr3_aa: CASRDSGSRETQYF
v_call: TRBV11-2; cdr3_aa: CASTGTRVEKLFF
v_call: TRBV7-2; cdr3_aa: CASSLEPTDTEAFF
v_call: TRBV10-1; cdr3_aa: CADGQGVILNTEAFF
v_call: TRBV7-2; cdr3_aa: CASSYVWDNQPQHF
v_call: TRBV2; cdr3_aa: CASSEGTSLAQYF
v_call: TRBV14; cdr3_aa: CASSLGHSFSYEQYF
v_call: TRBV30; cdr3_aa: CAWSGPRQPQHF
v_call: TRBV2; cdr3_aa: CASRVETDTQYF
v_call: TRBV25-1; cdr3_aa: CASSPLSTGTPTEAFF
v_call: TRBV20-1; cdr3_aa: CSARYNSPLHF
v_call: TRBV24-1; cdr3_aa: CATSLGGDASGANVLTF
v_call: TRBV29-1; cdr3_aa: CSDNGRSRDTQYF
v_call: TRBV10-3; cdr3_aa: CAKPQDKADKRNTEAFF
v_call: TRBV7-9; cdr3_aa: CASSADGANTGELFF
v_call: TRBV6-5; cdr3_aa: CASSPARVQYF
v_call: TRBV6-5; cdr3_aa: CASSYSLAGAQETQYF
v_call: TRBV20-1; cdr3_aa: CSAETGEPPQHF
v_call: TRBV20-1; cdr3_aa: CSARDTERETQYF
v_call: TRBV19; cdr3_aa: CASRPTGGGSPLHF
v_call: TRBV7-2; cdr3_aa: CASSFSRGGSTDSNQPQHF
v_call: TRBV7-2; cdr3_aa: CASSFGLNSPLHF
v_call: TRBV7-8; cdr3_aa: CASEQRGGTNTGELFF
v_call: TRBV7-9; cdr3_aa: CASSPISGGDTEAFF